This T cell receptor beta chain was captured in a study of regulatory T cells in long-lasting Graves disease. Study summary: Newly diagnosed Graves' patients had under 3 months of antithyroid drugs. General observations from the study: Fewer public clonotypes were shared by new patients (about 940) than by persistent patients (2,741). Persistent disease preferred TRBV28, TRBJ1-2 and TRBJ2-5; new disease, TRBV20-1 and TRBJ2-1.

Points on this clonotype: No antigen is known for it.

After removal of 6 bases from V and 0 bases from J, the junction contained 19 bases not matched to a gene. The CDR3 spans 22 residues. Germline values: CDR1 MDHEN, CDR2 SYDVKM. As to time point: newly diagnosed GD, antithyroid drugs for less than 3 months. Making the TCR library involved RNA that had been extracted from PBMCs. HTBI primers from iRepertoire and Arm-PCR of CDR3 regions yielded the TCR beta libraries. In TCRdb, the multiplex PCR reads were re-called with MiXCR into one record per CDR3 protein. The sample shows roughly 420,000 distinct CDR3 sequences, 16% of them seen only once. These records were also assigned to another study, of T cells in Graves' hyperthyroidism and ophthalmopathy. Turning to that study: With the HTBI primer set, the TCR CDR3 went through a first round of RT-PCR.

This chain connects TRBV28 to TRBJ2-1, with TRBD2 matching over 14 bases. The sequence derives from a woman aged 25 to 45 with Graves disease. Material: peripheral blood mononuclear cells (PBMCs), obtained at new diagnosis, from a patient treated with antithyroid drugs. CDR3 in DNA: TGTGCCAGCAGGAAGGGGTCCCCTGGACTAGCGGGAGGCCAGAGCTCCTACAATGAGCAGTTCTTC. Translated: CASRKGSPGLAGGQSSYNEQFF.